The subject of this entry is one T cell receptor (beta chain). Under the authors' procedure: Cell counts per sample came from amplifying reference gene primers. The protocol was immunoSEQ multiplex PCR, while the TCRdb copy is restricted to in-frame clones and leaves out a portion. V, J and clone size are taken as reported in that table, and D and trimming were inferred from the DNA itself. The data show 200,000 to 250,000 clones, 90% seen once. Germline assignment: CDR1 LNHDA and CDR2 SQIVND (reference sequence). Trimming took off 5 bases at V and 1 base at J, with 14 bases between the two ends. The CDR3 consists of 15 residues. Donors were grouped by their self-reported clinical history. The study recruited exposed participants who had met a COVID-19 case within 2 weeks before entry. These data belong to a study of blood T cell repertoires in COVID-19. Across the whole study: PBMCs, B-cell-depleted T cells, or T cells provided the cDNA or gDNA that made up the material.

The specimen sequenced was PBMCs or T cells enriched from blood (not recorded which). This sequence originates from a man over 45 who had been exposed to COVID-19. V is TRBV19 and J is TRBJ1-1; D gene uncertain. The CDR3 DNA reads TGTGCCAGTAGTCCCGCGGCTGAGACGAACACTGAAGCTTTCTTT. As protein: CASSPAAETNTEAFF.